The clone carrying this TCR beta chain appeared a few times. The antigen is undetermined. Primers for the PCR totalled 60 Vbeta and 13 Jbeta. Clones were sequenced by immunoSEQ multiplex PCR, and TCRdb holds only the in-frame ones, with some missing. The sample lists more than 100,000 clones, roughly 65% occurring once. This specimen comes from a study of cytomegalovirus exposure and HLA in healthy donors. Study in general: Earlier findings included roughly 100 million unique TCR beta sequences obtained from 150 million to 200 million T cells. The study's findings and limits: In vitro experiments confirmed that a few CMV-associated chains were specific for CMV antigens. An apparent linkage of common viral pathogens to several of the most significant clusters emerged in a later analysis. In presence/absence analyses, roughly uniform sequencing depth across donors was assumed.

The germline V and J ends were trimmed by 6 bases and 10 bases, with 24 bases remaining between them. This CDR3 region has 15 residues. In germline, CDR1 is SNHLY, CDR2 FYNNEI. The specimen was PBMCs. The sequence came from a man aged 35 to 55 in good health and CMV-seropositive. The chain carries TRBV2 and TRBJ2-5, with TRBD2 as a possible D gene (6 bases). CDR3 sequence: CASRDGTSTLGDQYF. The CDR3 nucleotides read TGTGCCAGCAGGGACGGGACTTCCACCCTTGGGGACCAGTACTTC.